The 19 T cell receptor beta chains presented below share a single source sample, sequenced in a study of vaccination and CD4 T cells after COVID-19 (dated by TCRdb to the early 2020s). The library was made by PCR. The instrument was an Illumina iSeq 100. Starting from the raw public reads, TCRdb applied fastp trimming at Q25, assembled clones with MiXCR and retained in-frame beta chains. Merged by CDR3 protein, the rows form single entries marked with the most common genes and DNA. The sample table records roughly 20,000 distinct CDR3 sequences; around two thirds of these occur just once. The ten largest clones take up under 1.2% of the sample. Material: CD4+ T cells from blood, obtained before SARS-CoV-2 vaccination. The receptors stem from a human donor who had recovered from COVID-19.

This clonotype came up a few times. CDR3: CASSPWDRNNYGYTF. CDR3 coding DNA: TGTGCCAGCAGTCCATGGGACCGAAATAACTATGGCTACACCTTC. The chain joins TRBV27 to TRBJ1-2; a possible D gene is TRBD1 (5 bases). Germline V gene lookup returns CDR1 MNHEY and CDR2 SMNVEV (reference sequence). CDR3 length equals 15 residues. Between the trimmed V and J ends, which lost 5 bases and 1 base, there was a span of 14 bases.

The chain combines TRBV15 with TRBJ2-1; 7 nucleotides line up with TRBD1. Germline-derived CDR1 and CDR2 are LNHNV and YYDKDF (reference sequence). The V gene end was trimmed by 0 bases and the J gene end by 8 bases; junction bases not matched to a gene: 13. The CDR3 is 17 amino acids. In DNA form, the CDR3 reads TGTGCCACCAGCAGAGAAGGGTCAGGGGGTGTTGGCGATGAGCAGTTCTTC. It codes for CATSREGSGGVGDEQFF.

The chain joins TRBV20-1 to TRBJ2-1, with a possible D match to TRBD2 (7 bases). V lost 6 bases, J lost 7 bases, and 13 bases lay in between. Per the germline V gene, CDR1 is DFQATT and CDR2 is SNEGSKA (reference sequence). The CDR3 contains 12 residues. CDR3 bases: TGCAGTGCCCCCAAGGGGGGGAATGAGCAGTTCTTC. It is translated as CSAPKGGNEQFF.

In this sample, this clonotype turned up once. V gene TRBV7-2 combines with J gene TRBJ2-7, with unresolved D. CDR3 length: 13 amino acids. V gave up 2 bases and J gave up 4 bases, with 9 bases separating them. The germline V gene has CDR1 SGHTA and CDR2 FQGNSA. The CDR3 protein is CASSLSPEYEQYF. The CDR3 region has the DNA TGTGCCAGCAGCTTAAGTCCGGAGTACGAGCAGTACTTC.

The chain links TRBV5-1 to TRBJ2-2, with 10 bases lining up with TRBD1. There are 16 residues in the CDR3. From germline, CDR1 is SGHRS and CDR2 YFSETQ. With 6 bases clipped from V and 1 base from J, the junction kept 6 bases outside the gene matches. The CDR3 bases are TGCGCCAGCACCGGGACAGGGGCGTTGAACACCGGGGAGCTGTTTTTT. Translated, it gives CASTGTGALNTGELFF.

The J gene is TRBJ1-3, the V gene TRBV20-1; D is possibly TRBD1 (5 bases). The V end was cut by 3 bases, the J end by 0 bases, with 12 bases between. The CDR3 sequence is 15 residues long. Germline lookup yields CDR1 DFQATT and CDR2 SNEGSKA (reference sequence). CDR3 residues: CSASSGASSGNTIYF. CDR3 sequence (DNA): TGCAGTGCTAGTTCCGGGGCCAGCTCTGGAAACACCATATATTTT.

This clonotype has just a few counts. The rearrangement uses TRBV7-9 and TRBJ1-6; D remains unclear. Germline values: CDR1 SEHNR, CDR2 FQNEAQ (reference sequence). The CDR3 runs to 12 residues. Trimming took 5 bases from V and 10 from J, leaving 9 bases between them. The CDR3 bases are TGTGCCAGCAGCAGTACCGGGTCACCCCTCCACTTT. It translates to CASSSTGSPLHF.

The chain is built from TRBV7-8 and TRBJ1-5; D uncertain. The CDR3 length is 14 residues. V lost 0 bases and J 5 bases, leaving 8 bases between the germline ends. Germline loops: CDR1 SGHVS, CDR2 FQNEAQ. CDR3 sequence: CASSLAGHYQPQHF. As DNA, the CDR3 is TGTGCCAGCAGCTTAGCGGGCCATTATCAGCCCCAGCATTTT.

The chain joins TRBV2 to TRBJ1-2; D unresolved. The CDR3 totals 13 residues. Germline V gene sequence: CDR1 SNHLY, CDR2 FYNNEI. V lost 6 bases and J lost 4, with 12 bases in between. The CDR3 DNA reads TGTGCCAGCAGGGACTTAGACATCTATGGCTACACCTTC. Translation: CASRDLDIYGYTF.

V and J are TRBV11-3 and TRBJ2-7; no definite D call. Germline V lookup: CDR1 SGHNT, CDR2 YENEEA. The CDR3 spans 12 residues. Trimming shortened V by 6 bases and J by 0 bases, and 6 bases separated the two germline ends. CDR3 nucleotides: TGTGCCAGCAGTAAAAGCTCCTACGAGCAGTACTTC. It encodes CASSKSSYEQYF.

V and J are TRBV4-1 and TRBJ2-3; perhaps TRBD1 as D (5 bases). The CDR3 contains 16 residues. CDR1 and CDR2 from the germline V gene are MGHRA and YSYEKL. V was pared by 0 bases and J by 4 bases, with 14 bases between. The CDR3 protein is CASSQDWGLAADTQYF. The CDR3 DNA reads TGCGCCAGCAGCCAAGATTGGGGCCTGGCGGCAGATACGCAGTATTTT.

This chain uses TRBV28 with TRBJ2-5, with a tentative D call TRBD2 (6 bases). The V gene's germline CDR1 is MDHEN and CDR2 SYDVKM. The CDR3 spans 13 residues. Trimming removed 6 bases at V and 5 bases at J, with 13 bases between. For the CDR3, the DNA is TGTGCCAGCAGGCCCGCGGGACGGGAGACCCAGTACTTC. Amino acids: CASRPAGRETQYF.

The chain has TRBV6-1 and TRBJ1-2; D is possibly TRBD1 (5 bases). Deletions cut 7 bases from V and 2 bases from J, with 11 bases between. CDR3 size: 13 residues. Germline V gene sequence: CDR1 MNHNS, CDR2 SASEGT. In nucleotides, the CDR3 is TGTGCCAGCACCCGGGACGGAAACTATGGCTACACCTTC. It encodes CASTRDGNYGYTF.

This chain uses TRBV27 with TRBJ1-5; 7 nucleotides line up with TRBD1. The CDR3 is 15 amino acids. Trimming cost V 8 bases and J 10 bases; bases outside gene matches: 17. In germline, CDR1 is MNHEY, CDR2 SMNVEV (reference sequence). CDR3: CASSSYGGEGAPQHF. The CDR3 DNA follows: TGTGCCAGCTCCTCATACGGGGGGGAGGGGGCTCCCCAGCATTTT.

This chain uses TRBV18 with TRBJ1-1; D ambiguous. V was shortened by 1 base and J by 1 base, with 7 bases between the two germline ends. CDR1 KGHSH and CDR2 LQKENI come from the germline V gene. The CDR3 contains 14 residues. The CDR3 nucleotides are TGTGCCAGCTCACCACTCACAAGGAACACTGAAGCTTTCTTT. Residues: CASSPLTRNTEAFF. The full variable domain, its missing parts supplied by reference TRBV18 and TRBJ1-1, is NAGVMQNPRHLVRRRGQEARLRCSPMKGHSHVYWYRQLPEEGLKFMVYLQKENIIDESGMPKERFSAEFPKEGPSILRIQQVVRGDSAAYFCASSPLTRNTEAFFGQGTRLTVV.

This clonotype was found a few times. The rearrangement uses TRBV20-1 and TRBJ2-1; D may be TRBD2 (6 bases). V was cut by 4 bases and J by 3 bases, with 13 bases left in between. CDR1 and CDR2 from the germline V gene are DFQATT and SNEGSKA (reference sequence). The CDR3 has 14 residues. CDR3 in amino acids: CSATSLAVYNEQFF. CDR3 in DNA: TGCAGTGCTACCTCACTAGCCGTCTACAATGAGCAGTTCTTC.

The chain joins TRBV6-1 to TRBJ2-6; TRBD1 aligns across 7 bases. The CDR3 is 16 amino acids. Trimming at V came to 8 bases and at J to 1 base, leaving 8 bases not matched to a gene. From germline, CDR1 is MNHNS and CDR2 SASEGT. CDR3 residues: CASGRGGVSGANVLTF. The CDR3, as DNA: TGTGCCAGCGGGAGAGGGGGCGTTTCTGGGGCCAACGTCCTGACTTTC.

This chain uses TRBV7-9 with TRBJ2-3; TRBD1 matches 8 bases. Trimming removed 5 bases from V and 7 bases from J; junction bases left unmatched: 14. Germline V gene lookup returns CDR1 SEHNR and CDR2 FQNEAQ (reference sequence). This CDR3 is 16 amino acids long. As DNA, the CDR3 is TGTGCCAGCAGCCCCGTGGGGACAGGTGGGGGGAATACGCAGTATTTT. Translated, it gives CASSPVGTGGGNTQYF.

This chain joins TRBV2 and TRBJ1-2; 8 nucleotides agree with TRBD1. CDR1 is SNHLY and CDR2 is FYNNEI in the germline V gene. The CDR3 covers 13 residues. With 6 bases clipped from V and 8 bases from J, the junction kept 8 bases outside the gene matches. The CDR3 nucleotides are TGTGCCAGCAGCCAGGGGGCAAGCTTGGGCTACACCTTC. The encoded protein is CASSQGASLGYTF. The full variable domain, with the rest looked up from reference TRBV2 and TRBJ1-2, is EPEVTQTPSHQVTQMGQEVILRCVPISNHLYFYWYRQILGQKVEFLVSFYNNEISEKSEIFDDQFSVERPDGSNFTLKIRSTKLEDSAMYFCASSQGASLGYTFGSGTRLTVV.